This T cell receptor beta chain was identified in a study of cytomegalovirus exposure and HLA in healthy donors. The length of the CDR3 is 14 residues. Trimming removed 8 bases from V and 5 bases from J, with 15 bases in between. Germline V gives CDR1 MNHEY, CDR2 SMNVEV (reference sequence). 60 Vbeta and 13 Jbeta primers were used in PCR. Clones were sequenced by immunoSEQ multiplex PCR, and TCRdb holds only the in-frame ones, with some missing. The table shows 150,000 to 200,000 clones, with more than 65% occurring only once. The clonotype comes from a man aged 50 to 60 in good health and CMV-seronegative. V gene TRBV27 combines with J gene TRBJ1-4, with D possibly being TRBD1 (5 bases). Sequencing was carried out using PBMCs. The CDR3 sequence: CASLWEGPNEKLFF. CDR3 sequence (DNA): TGTGCCAGCCTTTGGGAGGGACCGAATGAAAAACTGTTTTTT.